One sample yielded the 18 T cell receptor beta chains listed below, sequenced in a study of blood T cell repertoires in COVID-19. The assay was immunoSEQ multiplex PCR, and TCRdb's table has in-frame clones only and misses some. The repertoire holds 70,000 or so clones, with roughly three quarters as singletons. The specimen sequenced was peripheral blood. The receptors stem from a man between 60 and 70 years old with acute or convalescent COVID-19.

This chain uses TRBV30 with TRBJ1-2, with a weak D call TRBD1 (6 bases). The V gene's germline CDR1 is GTSNPN and CDR2 SVGIG (reference sequence). Trimming cost V 5 bases and J 7 bases, with 20 bases left between them. The CDR3 length is 14 residues. The CDR3 loop reads CAWWGLNPWVGYTF. CDR3 DNA sequence: TGTGCCTGGTGGGGGCTGAACCCGTGGGTTGGCTACACCTTC.

This chain connects TRBV7-6 to TRBJ1-5; maybe TRBD1 (6 bases). The length of the CDR3 is 15 residues. Per germline, CDR1 SGHVS and CDR2 FNYEAQ. V dropped 5 bases and J dropped 1 base, with 12 bases sitting between them. CDR3: CASSQGFMSNQPQHF. The CDR3 DNA is TGTGCCAGCAGCCAGGGGTTTATGAGCAATCAGCCCCAGCATTTT.

The chain links TRBV18 to TRBJ2-6, with D possibly matching TRBD2 (5 bases). With 4 bases removed from V and 0 bases from J, the gap between germline ends came to 19 bases. The CDR3 is made up of 19 amino acids. CDR1 and CDR2 (germline): KGHSH, LQKENI. The CDR3 coding sequence is TGTGCCAGCTCACGAACCCCGGGGTATGATGCCTCTGGGGCCAACGTCCTGACTTTC. Its translation: CASSRTPGYDASGANVLTF.

CDR3 in amino acids: CASRTGGGYGYTF. CDR3 nucleotides: TGTGCCAGCAGGACAGGGGGCGGCTATGGCTACACCTTC. V gene TRBV16 combines with J gene TRBJ1-2, with 10 bases lining up with TRBD1. Germline V gives CDR1 KGHSY, CDR2 FQNENV. CDR3 length equals 13 residues. V trimming: 6 bases; J trimming: 4 bases; junction bases outside the gene matches: 2.

CDR3 sequence (DNA): TGCGCCAGCAGCCAAGAACAGCAAGAGACCCAGTACTTC. Translated: CASSQEQQETQYF. The chain couples TRBV4-3 to TRBJ2-5; D is undetermined. CDR1 LGHNA and CDR2 YSLEER come from the germline V gene. The CDR3 consists of 13 residues. The ends were cut back, 0 bases at V and 2 bases at J, with 4 bases in the middle.

The V call is TRBV4-2, the J call TRBJ1-1, with 8 nucleotides matching TRBD1. CDR1 is LGHNA and CDR2 is YNFKEQ in the germline V gene. V trimming: 7 bases; J trimming: 4 bases; junction bases outside the gene matches: 17. There are 17 residues in the CDR3. The DNA for the CDR3 is TGTGCCAGCACGACAAGGACAGGGTCGGACTCGGGCACTGAAGCTTTCTTT. Protein: CASTTRTGSDSGTEAFF.

The V call is TRBV7-6, the J call TRBJ2-1; 7 bases are a match to TRBD1. With V trimmed by 6 bases and J by 8 bases, 13 bases remained unmatched. The germline V gene has CDR1 SGHVS and CDR2 FNYEAQ. This CDR3 region has 15 residues. CDR3 in amino acids: CASRQTGFVTDEQFF. As DNA, the CDR3 is TGTGCCAGCAGACAGACAGGGTTCGTTACGGATGAGCAGTTCTTC.

The rearrangement joins TRBV19 to TRBJ2-3; TRBD2 matches at 9 bases. This CDR3 has 15 amino acids. With V trimmed by 2 bases and J by 3 bases, 3 bases remained unmatched. The germline CDR1 and CDR2 sequences are LNHDA and SQIVND (reference sequence). CDR3 coding DNA: TGTGCCAGTAGTATAACTGGACTAGCGACAGATACGCAGTATTTT. It translates to CASSITGLATDTQYF.

V gene TRBV11-2 combines with J gene TRBJ2-7; 9 bases map to TRBD1. The CDR3 runs 16 residues. V shed 6 bases, J shed 3 bases, and the junction held 12 bases outside the gene matches. Germline V gene sequence: CDR1 SGHAT, CDR2 FQNNGV. The CDR3 loop is CASSSTGTGNYYEQYF. Here the CDR3 DNA reads TGTGCCAGCAGTTCTACCGGGACAGGGAACTACTACGAGCAGTACTTC.

This clone was observed a single time. J is TRBJ2-1 and V is TRBV24-1; 8 nucleotides match TRBD1. Looked up from germline, CDR1 is KGHDR and CDR2 is SFDVKD. The junction had 6 bases not matched to a gene; V was cut back by 4 bases and J by 8 bases. This CDR3 comprises 14 residues. CDR3 nucleotide sequence: TGTGCCACCAGTGACCAGGACAGGGTGCATGAGCAGTTCTTC. Its translation is CATSDQDRVHEQFF.

The chain joins TRBV7-3 to TRBJ2-3; tentative D call: TRBD1 (6 bases). Trimming removed 5 bases from V and 2 bases from J, with 11 bases in between. CDR1 is SGHTA and CDR2 is FQGTGA in the germline V gene. The CDR3 has 14 residues. The CDR3 sequence: CASSRGQNTDTQYF. As DNA, the CDR3 is TGTGCCAGCAGCCGCGGACAGAACACAGATACGCAGTATTTT.

This clone was observed once. The chain joins TRBV5-6 to TRBJ2-7; D perhaps matches TRBD1 (5 bases). V was clipped by 0 bases and J by 3 bases, with 7 bases between them. The CDR3 extends over 13 amino acids. From germline, CDR1 is SGHDT and CDR2 YYEEEE. The CDR3 here is CASSLERGYEQYF. The CDR3 coding sequence is TGTGCCAGCAGCTTGGAAAGGGGCTACGAGCAGTACTTC.

V is TRBV29-1 and J is TRBJ2-7; D perhaps matches TRBD2 (6 bases). V lost 7 bases to trimming and J lost 1 base, with 14 bases between them. Germline V lookup: CDR1 SQVTM, CDR2 ANQGSEA. CDR3 length equals 13 residues. Written as DNA, the CDR3 is TGCAGCGGTGGTCTGGGGGGATCCTACGAGCAGTACTTC. This encodes CSGGLGGSYEQYF.

This clone came up a few times. The chain couples TRBV6-2 or TRBV6-3 to TRBJ2-5, with a possible D match to TRBD1 (6 bases). Trimming left V 0 bases short and J 5 bases short, with 19 bases between. This CDR3 spans 17 amino acids. Per germline, CDR1 MNHEY and CDR2 SVGEGT. The CDR3 region is CASSYSTAPGVGETQYF. As DNA, the CDR3 is TGTGCCAGCAGTTACTCCACGGCCCCAGGGGTCGGTGAGACCCAGTACTTC.

The chain links TRBV5-6 to TRBJ2-7; a weak D match, TRBD2 (5 bases). The CDR3 runs to 15 residues. Germline CDR1 and CDR2: SGHDT and YYEEEE. CDR3 nucleotides: TGTGTAACGCAGCGGAGGCTGACTACGATGTTCGAGCAGTACTTC. Translating gives CVTQRRLTTMFEQYF.

This chain connects TRBV7-2 to TRBJ2-7; a weak D match, TRBD1 (6 bases). The germline V gene has CDR1 SGHTA and CDR2 FQGNSA. V lost 4 bases, J lost 6 bases, and 16 bases lay in between. The CDR3 has 14 amino acids. As DNA, the CDR3 is TGTGCCAGCAGCTCCGTGGGGGCTACCGGCGAGCAGTACTTC. The encoded protein is CASSSVGATGEQYF. The entire variable domain, with the rest obtained from reference TRBV7-2 and TRBJ2-7, is as follows: GAGVSQSPSNKVTEKGKDVELRCDPISGHTALYWYRQSLGQGLEFLIYFQGNSAPDKSGLPSDRFSAERTGGSVSTLTIQRTQQEDSAVYLCASSSVGATGEQYFGPGTRLTVT.

The chain uses TRBV4-3 and TRBJ2-7; TRBD1 aligns across 10 bases. The ends lost 1 base at V and 4 bases at J; junction bases unmatched: 4. The CDR3 has 15 residues. From germline, CDR1 is LGHNA and CDR2 YSLEER. The CDR3 DNA follows: TGCGCCAGCAGCCAAGGGGACAGGGGCGATTACGAGCAGTACTTC. Residues: CASSQGDRGDYEQYF.

V gene TRBV7-2 combines with J gene TRBJ1-6; 8 nucleotides match TRBD1. The J segment lost 0 bases and the V segment lost 5 bases, leaving 0 bases of the junction unmatched. In germline, CDR1 is SGHTA, CDR2 FQGNSA. The CDR3 loop spans 15 amino acids. As DNA, the CDR3 is TGTGCCAGCAGCGGACAGGGCTCCTATAATTCACCCCTCCACTTT. This gives the protein CASSGQGSYNSPLHF. Full variable domain (rest looked up from reference TRBV7-2 and TRBJ1-6): GAGVSQSPSNKVTEKGKDVELRCDPISGHTALYWYRQSLGQGLEFLIYFQGNSAPDKSGLPSDRFSAERTGGSVSTLTIQRTQQEDSAVYLCASSGQGSYNSPLHFGNGTRLTVT.